These 26 T cell receptor beta chains came from one sample sequenced in a study of T-cell reconstitution after alpha-beta-depleted transplantation in children. Library preparation (for TCRbeta) was performed with unique molecular identifiers. TCRdb independently ran MiXCR on the PCR reads; one entry per CDR3 protein. The repertoire holds about 500,000 distinct CDR3 sequences, with around a third as singletons. The input for sequencing was PBMCs from the stem cell graft donor, taken from the stem cell graft. These receptors came from a human donor who donated a stem cell graft to a child with aplastic anemia.

Here the CDR3 DNA reads TGTGCCAGCAGCTTAGAGCCGGTACCTTACAATGAGCAGTTCTTC. Translating gives CASSLEPVPYNEQFF. The chain combines TRBV7-2 with TRBJ2-1; D gene unclear. The CDR3 spans 15 residues. V was pared by 1 base and J by 4 bases, with 11 bases between. CDR1 is SGHTA, CDR2 FQGNSA, per germline.

This clonotype occurred many times. The junction departs from germline at one end; a sequencing error may be responsible. This chain joins TRBV5-1 and TRBJ1-5, with 7 bases lining up with TRBD1. The CDR3 is 14 residues long. Germline V CDR1 and CDR2: SGHRS, YFSETQ. The CDR3 loop is CASSWGDSSQPQHF. Written as DNA, the CDR3 is TGCGCCAGCAGCTGGGGGGACAGCAGTCAGCCCCAGCATTTT.

The chain couples TRBV25-1 to TRBJ2-3; D possibly matches TRBD1 or TRBD2 (5 bases each). Per germline, CDR1 MGHDK and CDR2 SYGVNS. Trimming left V 1 base short and J 4 bases short, with 15 bases between. The CDR3 runs to 16 residues. CDR3 sequence (DNA): TGTGCCAGCAGTGAATGGGAAGGAGGCAGGGCAGATACGCAGTATTTT. It specifies CASSEWEGGRADTQYF.

V gene TRBV5-6 combines with J gene TRBJ1-1, with D maybe TRBD1 (6 bases). The V and J ends lost 5 bases and 3 bases respectively, with 17 bases between them. The germline CDR1 and CDR2 sequences are SGHDT and YYEEEE. There are 15 residues in the CDR3. This CDR3 is CASRVRGGFDTEAFF. CDR3 in DNA: TGTGCCAGCAGGGTGAGGGGGGGTTTTGACACTGAAGCTTTCTTT.

In its sample, this clonotype was seen once. The chain couples TRBV19 to TRBJ2-1; 12 nucleotides match TRBD2. Losses at the gene ends were 1 base for V and 3 bases for J; bases not matched to a gene: 10. CDR3 size: 19 residues. Germline assignment: CDR1 LNHDA and CDR2 SQIVND (reference sequence). As DNA, the CDR3 is TGTGCCAGTAGTATAGGGCTAGCGGGAGGGCAGAGGATCTACAATGAGCAGTTCTTC. This gives the protein CASSIGLAGGQRIYNEQFF.

This clonotype has more than one count but fewer than ten. The chain recombines TRBV7-2 with TRBJ2-3; D may be TRBD1 (5 bases). The V gene lost 3 bases and the J gene lost 4 bases, with 8 bases spanning the gap. The CDR3 loop spans 13 amino acids. Germline CDR1 SGHTA, CDR2 FQGNSA. The CDR3 DNA follows: TGTGCCAGCAGCTTCGGCAGGGCAGATACGCAGTATTTT. It encodes CASSFGRADTQYF. The entire variable domain, with the rest obtained from reference TRBV7-2 and TRBJ2-3, is as follows: GAGVSQSPSNKVTEKGKDVELRCDPISGHTALYWYRQSLGQGLEFLIYFQGNSAPDKSGLPSDRFSAERTGGSVSTLTIQRTQQEDSAVYLCASSFGRADTQYFGPGTRLTVL.

The V gene is TRBV7-6, the J gene TRBJ2-3, with a tentative D call TRBD2 (7 bases). The CDR3 spans 18 residues. V shed 2 bases and J shed 2 bases, with 20 bases lying between them. Germline loops: CDR1 SGHVS, CDR2 FNYEAQ. DNA for the CDR3: TGTGCCAGCAGCTTACTAGCTGGGGGGGCCCTTCTCACAGATACGCAGTATTTT. Amino acid sequence: CASSLLAGGALLTDTQYF.

Only one count was recorded for this clonotype. This sequence joins TRBV29-1 and TRBJ1-2; D perhaps matches TRBD1 (5 bases). V was shortened by 6 bases and J by 4 bases, with 12 bases between the two germline ends. The CDR3 has 12 residues. In germline, CDR1 is SQVTM, CDR2 ANQGSEA. The CDR3 region is CSVNAGRYGYTF. The CDR3 bases are TGCAGCGTAAATGCGGGGCGCTATGGCTACACCTTC.

This clonotype was found a few times. The V call is TRBV20-1, the J call TRBJ1-5, with D hard to call. Germline CDR1 is DFQATT and CDR2 is SNEGSKA (reference sequence). This CDR3 has 14 amino acids. V was clipped by 5 bases and J by 3 bases, with 14 bases between them. The CDR3 sequence: CSALEEGYNQPQHF. DNA for the CDR3: TGCAGTGCTCTCGAAGAGGGATACAATCAGCCCCAGCATTTT.

Here the CDR3 reads CASSETSDNTDTQYF. CDR3 nucleotides: TGCGCCAGCAGTGAGACTAGCGACAACACAGATACGCAGTATTTT. This chain uses TRBV10-2 with TRBJ2-3; the match to TRBD2 covers 7 bases. Germline V lookup: CDR1 WSHSY, CDR2 SAAADI. CDR3 length: 15 amino acids. J gave up 2 bases and V 2 bases, and 4 bases lay outside the gene matches.

There are a few counts of this clonotype. The V and J genes are TRBV6-1 and TRBJ1-2; D unclear. The CDR3 runs 12 residues. Germline CDR1 reads MNHNS; CDR2 reads SASEGT. The germline V and J ends were trimmed by 6 bases and 7 bases, with 12 bases remaining between them. The CDR3: CASSGGKFGYTF. Here the CDR3 DNA reads TGTGCCAGCAGCGGAGGGAAGTTTGGCTACACCTTC.

The genes are TRBV20-1 and TRBJ1-1; D may be TRBD1 (5 bases). The CDR3 is made up of 13 amino acids. Germline values: CDR1 DFQATT, CDR2 SNEGSKA (reference sequence). V shed 3 bases and J shed 4 bases, with 12 bases lying between them. CDR3 amino acids: CSARGLGGTEAFF. For the CDR3, the DNA is TGCAGTGCTAGGGGCTTGGGGGGCACTGAAGCTTTCTTT.

Only a few counts were recorded for this clonotype. The V and J genes are TRBV6-5 and TRBJ2-1; TRBD2 aligns across 7 bases. V shed 2 bases, J shed 6 bases, and the junction held 10 bases outside the gene matches. The CDR3 length is 16 residues. Germline V gives CDR1 MNHEY, CDR2 SVGAGI. The CDR3, as DNA: TGTGCCAGCAGTTACCCACCCGCGGGAGTAGGCAATGAGCAGTTCTTC. It encodes CASSYPPAGVGNEQFF.

In the case of this clonotype: Lacking the conserved final phenylalanine or tryptophan, this CDR3 likely reflects a read error. V and J are TRBV24-1 and TRBJ2-5, with D unresolved. V lost 0 bases and J 0 bases, leaving 10 bases between the germline ends. The CDR3 spans 16 residues. Looked up from germline, CDR1 is KGHDR and CDR2 is SFDVKD. Written as DNA, the CDR3 is TGTGCCACCAGTGATTTGGACTTCCTGTACCAAGAGACCCAGTACCTC. It is translated as CATSDLDFLYQETQYL.

The J gene is TRBJ2-1, the V gene TRBV6-5, with 7 bases aligning to TRBD1. Germline CDR1 is MNHEY and CDR2 is SVGAGI. V was clipped by 0 bases and J by 3 bases; unmatched bases: 2. This CDR3 is built from 15 residues. In DNA, the CDR3 is TGTGCCAGCAGTTACTCCGGGACAGTCTACAATGAGCAGTTCTTC. This encodes CASSYSGTVYNEQFF.

V gene TRBV15 combines with J gene TRBJ2-5, with TRBD1 identical over 7 bases. The CDR3 extends over 14 amino acids. Germline trimming cut 0 bases from V and 3 bases from J; bases unmatched to any gene: 1. Germline V gene lookup returns CDR1 LNHNV and CDR2 YYDKDF (reference sequence). The CDR3 DNA sequence: TGTGCCACCAGCAGAGATGGACAGGAAGAGACCCAGTACTTC. It specifies CATSRDGQEETQYF.

The rearrangement links TRBV7-2 to TRBJ1-5; tentative D call: TRBD1 (5 bases). Trimming left V 2 bases short and J 7 bases short, with 12 bases between. The V gene's germline CDR1 is SGHTA and CDR2 FQGNSA. The CDR3 length is 14 residues. The CDR3 DNA reads TGTGCCAGCAGCTTATGGGGGATCAGGCAGCCCCAGCATTTT. It translates to CASSLWGIRQPQHF.

The CDR3 reads CASIMKREGPHEQYV. In DNA form, the CDR3 reads TGCGCCAGCATTATGAAGCGGGAGGGTCCCCACGAGCAGTACGTC. The J gene is TRBJ2-7, the V gene TRBV10-1; 10 bases are shared with TRBD2. The CDR3 is 15 residues long. CDR1 and CDR2 (germline): WNHNN, SYGVQD (reference sequence). V shed 7 bases and J 5 bases; nucleotides not matched to a gene: 11.

The chain is built from TRBV12-3 or TRBV12-4 and TRBJ1-3; weak D call: TRBD1 (5 bases). Trimming removed 6 bases at V and 8 bases at J, with 14 bases between. The CDR3 is 13 amino acids. The CDR3 spells CASSGDRGDTIYF. The DNA for the CDR3 is TGTGCCAGCAGCGGGGACCGCGGGGACACCATATATTTT.

This chain joins TRBV27 and TRBJ2-1, with a tentative D call TRBD2 (8 bases). Germline values: CDR1 MNHEY, CDR2 SMNVEV (reference sequence). The CDR3 has 15 residues. The ends were cut back, 6 bases at V and 4 bases at J, with 16 bases in the middle. The CDR3 loop is CASRTGRGAYNEQFF. CDR3 in DNA: TGTGCCAGCAGGACAGGGCGGGGGGCATACAATGAGCAGTTCTTC.

The chain has TRBV18 and TRBJ2-7, with TRBD1 matching over 7 bases. The CDR3 consists of 14 residues. The V gene's germline CDR1 is KGHSH and CDR2 LQKENI. J was trimmed by 2 bases and V by 5 bases; bases with no gene match: 6. In DNA, the CDR3 is TGTGCCAGCTCAGCGACAGGGATCACCTACGAGCAGTACTTC. Translation gives CASSATGITYEQYF.

This chain links TRBV7-2 with TRBJ2-1; a weak D match, TRBD1 (6 bases). The germline V and J ends were trimmed by 1 base and 7 bases, with 14 bases remaining between them. CDR3 length equals 15 residues. CDR1 and CDR2 from the germline V gene are SGHTA and FQGNSA. The CDR3 DNA reads as TGTGCCAGCAGCTTAGACAGGGCGGAGGTGAATGAGCAGTTCTTC. It is translated as CASSLDRAEVNEQFF.

V and J are TRBV7-2 and TRBJ2-7, with a tentative D call TRBD2 (6 bases). Trimming took 0 bases from V and 2 from J, leaving 8 bases between them. The CDR3 contains 14 residues. CDR1 is SGHTA and CDR2 is FQGNSA in the germline V gene. Here the CDR3 reads CASSLASSAYEQYV. The CDR3 DNA reads as TGTGCCAGCAGCTTAGCGTCTAGCGCCTACGAGCAGTACGTC.

This chain links TRBV20-1 with TRBJ1-2; D not certain. The germline V gene has CDR1 DFQATT and CDR2 SNEGSKA (reference sequence). This CDR3 comprises 14 residues. DNA of the CDR3: TGCGGCCTAAGGTCGGTGGCAACTAACTATGGCTACACCTTC. This translates into CGLRSVATNYGYTF.

The chain combines TRBV20-1 with TRBJ1-5, with D perhaps TRBD1 (6 bases). CDR1 is DFQATT, CDR2 SNEGSKA, per germline (reference sequence). Trimming pared 6 bases from V and 0 bases from J, leaving 15 bases between. This CDR3 has 15 amino acids. CDR3 coding DNA: TGCAGTGCGCGGGGGCAGGGACTTAGCAATCAGCCCCAGCATTTT. Encoded protein: CSARGQGLSNQPQHF.

The chain has TRBV18 and TRBJ2-3, with D possibly being TRBD2 (6 bases). Germline assignment: CDR1 KGHSH and CDR2 LQKENI. This CDR3 spans 17 amino acids. V dropped 3 bases and J dropped 4 bases, with 20 bases sitting between them. In DNA form, the CDR3 reads TGTGCCAGCTCACCCTTAGCGGCCTCCGCCCCGTCAGATACGCAGTATTTT. Protein sequence: CASSPLAASAPSDTQYF.